Following are 23 T cell receptor beta chains from one sample sequenced in a study of siplizumab effects on memory and regulatory T cells. Clones were read by immunoSEQ multiplex PCR, and TCRdb kept only the in-frame ones, dropping some. The sample carries about 120,000 clones, roughly 93% recorded once. The specimen was non-Treg CD4+ T cells sorted from blood. The receptors here all came from a human donor in good health.

This chain links TRBV15 with TRBJ2-1, with TRBD2 identical over 11 bases. CDR1 is LNHNV and CDR2 is YYDKDF in the germline V gene (reference sequence). With V trimmed by 0 bases and J by 8 bases, 9 bases remained unmatched. The CDR3 contains 17 residues. The CDR3 DNA sequence: TGTGCCACCAGCAGAGATTTTGGGACTAGCGGTAGGGATGAGCAGTTCTTC. It translates to CATSRDFGTSGRDEQFF. Combining the CDR3 with reference TRBV15 and TRBJ2-1 gives the whole variable domain DAMVIQNPRYQVTQFGKPVTLSCSQTLNHNVMYWYQQKSSQAPKLLFHYYDKDFNNEADTPDNFQSRRPNTSFCFLDIRSPGLGDTAMYLCATSRDFGTSGRDEQFFGPGTRLTVL.

The genes are TRBV4-2 and TRBJ1-4, with D unresolved. The CDR3 is 13 amino acids. The ends were cut back, 1 base at V and 8 bases at J, with 8 bases in the middle. Germline CDR1 is LGHNA and CDR2 is YNFKEQ. The CDR3 here is CASSQGDREKLFF. CDR3 bases: TGTGCCAGCAGCCAAGGTGACCGAGAAAAACTGTTTTTT.

CDR3 sequence: CASSDRAGTEAFF. The CDR3 DNA is TGTGCCAGCAGCGACCGGGCGGGAACTGAAGCTTTCTTT. The chain combines TRBV11-3 with TRBJ1-1; the D is unclear. Germline lookup yields CDR1 SGHNT and CDR2 YENEEA. V was shortened by 5 bases and J by 5 bases, with 12 bases between the two germline ends. This CDR3 region has 13 residues.

The genes are TRBV27 and TRBJ1-3, with TRBD1 matching 9 bases. Looked up from germline, CDR1 is MNHEY and CDR2 is SMNVEV (reference sequence). The CDR3 runs to 17 residues. The V and J ends lost 4 bases and 4 bases, in that order; junction bases with no gene match: 11. The CDR3 DNA reads as TGTGCCAGCAGTTCTCCCTCCGGGACAGGGATAGGAAACACCATATATTTT. Protein product: CASSSPSGTGIGNTIYF.

The V gene is TRBV2, the J gene TRBJ1-2; D is undetermined. Between the trimmed V and J ends, which lost 4 bases and 8 bases, there was a span of 11 bases. The CDR3 has 12 amino acids. Germline assignment: CDR1 SNHLY and CDR2 FYNNEI. CDR3 region: CASSVAGGGYTF. In nucleotides, the CDR3 is TGTGCCAGCAGTGTTGCGGGAGGCGGCTACACCTTC.

This chain links TRBV4-3 with TRBJ1-5, with 9 bases lining up with TRBD1. This CDR3 region has 19 residues. The V segment lost 2 bases and the J segment 0 bases; nucleotides outside the gene matches: 11. CDR1 LGHNA and CDR2 YSLEER come from the germline V gene. CDR3 in amino acids: CASSQSPGQGSYSNQPQHF. The CDR3 DNA is TGCGCCAGCAGCCAAAGCCCGGGACAGGGCTCCTATAGCAATCAGCCCCAGCATTTT.

The rearrangement uses TRBV9 and TRBJ1-2; no firm D call. Germline loops: CDR1 SGDLS, CDR2 YYNGEE. The CDR3 has 16 residues. V gave up 4 bases and J gave up 2 bases, with 18 bases separating them. The CDR3 nucleotides are TGTGCCAGCAGCTCCAGCCCCCTTCAGAGGAACTATGGCTACACCTTC. Translating gives CASSSSPLQRNYGYTF.

V and J are TRBV5-4 and TRBJ2-7; no firm D call. CDR1 is SGHNT and CDR2 is YYREEE in the germline V gene (reference sequence). V lost 4 bases and J lost 2, with 16 bases in between. The length of the CDR3 is 15 residues. The CDR3 spells CASSPTPTDTYEQYF. Written as DNA, the CDR3 is TGTGCCAGCAGCCCGACGCCTACTGATACCTACGAGCAGTACTTC.

This clone was seen just once. This chain uses TRBV7-2 with TRBJ2-1; tentative D call: TRBD2 (6 bases). Germline CDR1 is SGHTA and CDR2 is FQGNSA. The CDR3 runs to 13 residues. The V gene lost 2 bases and the J gene lost 7 bases, with 9 bases spanning the gap. The CDR3: CASSLRAGNEQFF. The CDR3 region has the DNA TGTGCCAGCAGCTTACGGGCGGGGAATGAGCAGTTCTTC. Full variable domain (rest looked up from reference TRBV7-2 and TRBJ2-1): GAGVSQSPSNKVTEKGKDVELRCDPISGHTALYWYRQSLGQGLEFLIYFQGNSAPDKSGLPSDRFSAERTGGSVSTLTIQRTQQEDSAVYLCASSLRAGNEQFFGPGTRLTVL.

J is TRBJ1-1 and V is TRBV5-6; possibly TRBD1 for D (5 bases). From germline, CDR1 is SGHDT and CDR2 YYEEEE. Trimming stripped 2 bases from V and 1 base from J, with 18 bases between. This CDR3 is 17 amino acids long. The CDR3 sequence is CASSLAGWRGENTEAFF. Here the CDR3 DNA reads TGTGCCAGCAGCTTAGCAGGGTGGCGAGGGGAGAACACTGAAGCTTTCTTT. The entire variable domain, with the rest obtained from reference TRBV5-6 and TRBJ1-1, is as follows: DAGVTQSPTHLIKTRGQQVTLRCSPKSGHDTVSWYQQALGQGPQFIFQYYEEEERQRGNFPDRFSGHQFPNYSSELNVNALLLGDSALYLCASSLAGWRGENTEAFFGQGTRLTVV.

The chain couples TRBV4-3 to TRBJ1-4; TRBD1 agrees at 9 bases. This CDR3 spans 15 amino acids. The junction had 4 bases not matched to a gene; V was cut back by 3 bases and J by 5 bases. Germline CDR1 LGHNA, CDR2 YSLEER. The CDR3 is CASSQNGQGNEKLFF. The CDR3 bases are TGCGCCAGCAGCCAGAATGGACAGGGGAATGAAAAACTGTTTTTT.

The rearrangement joins TRBV5-6 to TRBJ1-5, with 7 bases aligning to TRBD1. CDR1 is SGHDT, CDR2 YYEEEE, per germline. V lost 1 base, J lost 0 bases, and 13 bases stayed unmatched. This CDR3 is built from 19 residues. The CDR3 bases are TGTGCCAGCAGCTTGACGAAACCGGGACAGCTTTATAGCAATCAGCCCCAGCATTTT. It specifies CASSLTKPGQLYSNQPQHF.

The rearrangement joins TRBV28 to TRBJ1-3; D possibly corresponds to TRBD1 (6 bases). Trimming left V 5 bases short and J 4 bases short, with 12 bases between. The CDR3 covers 14 residues. Per the germline V gene, CDR1 is MDHEN and CDR2 is SYDVKM. In DNA, the CDR3 is TGTGCCAGCAGTCCCGGACAGACAGGAAACACCATATATTTT. Translated: CASSPGQTGNTIYF. Filled out from reference TRBV28 and TRBJ1-3, the complete variable domain reads DVKVTQSSRYLVKRTGEKVFLECVQDMDHENMFWYRQDPGLGLRLIYFSYDVKMKEKGDIPEGYSVSREKKERFSLILESASTNQTSMYLCASSPGQTGNTIYFGEGSWLTVV.

V and J are TRBV28 and TRBJ2-7, with 11 positions matching TRBD1. There are 16 residues in the CDR3. J was trimmed by 5 bases and V by 6 bases; bases with no gene match: 12. In germline, CDR1 is MDHEN, CDR2 SYDVKM. The CDR3 bases are TGTGCCAGCAGACCCTCCGGACAGGGGGCATTTAACGAGCAGTACTTC. Protein product: CASRPSGQGAFNEQYF.

The CDR3 sequence: CASSPGPSGELFF. Written as DNA, the CDR3 is TGTGCCAGCTCCCCGGGCCCTAGCGGGGAGCTGTTTTTT. The chain joins TRBV18 to TRBJ2-2; D not certain. V lost 6 bases and J 7 bases, leaving 12 bases between the germline ends. Germline V lookup: CDR1 KGHSH, CDR2 LQKENI. The CDR3 sequence is 13 residues long. Supplemented by reference TRBV18 and TRBJ2-2, the full variable domain reads NAGVMQNPRHLVRRRGQEARLRCSPMKGHSHVYWYRQLPEEGLKFMVYLQKENIIDESGMPKERFSAEFPKEGPSILRIQQVVRGDSAAYFCASSPGPSGELFFGEGSRLTVL.

The J gene is TRBJ2-7, the V gene TRBV14; D remains unclear. Trimming left V 8 bases short and J 3 bases short, with 14 bases between. Looked up from germline, CDR1 is SGHDN and CDR2 is FVKESK. This CDR3 has 13 residues. The CDR3 loop is CASSRLVGYEQYF. In DNA, the CDR3 is TGTGCCAGCTCCAGGTTAGTCGGCTACGAGCAGTACTTC.

The V call is TRBV11-1, the J call TRBJ2-5; D ambiguous. The CDR3 runs 14 residues. Trimming shortened V by 5 bases and J by 1 base, and 11 bases separated the two germline ends. Germline lookup yields CDR1 SGHAT and CDR2 FQDESV (reference sequence). Here the CDR3 reads CASSRRSVQETQYF. The CDR3 DNA sequence: TGTGCCAGCAGCCGCCGTTCGGTCCAAGAGACCCAGTACTTC.

The chain is built from TRBV18 and TRBJ1-1; TRBD1 is a possible D gene (5 bases). Trimming took off 3 bases at V and 5 bases at J, with 16 bases between the two ends. The CDR3 runs 15 residues. Germline V gives CDR1 KGHSH, CDR2 LQKENI. This CDR3 reads CASSPQGGTGTEAFF. The CDR3, as DNA: TGTGCCAGCTCACCTCAGGGTGGAACGGGAACTGAAGCTTTCTTT. Based on the CDR3 plus reference TRBV18 and TRBJ1-1, the full variable domain is NAGVMQNPRHLVRRRGQEARLRCSPMKGHSHVYWYRQLPEEGLKFMVYLQKENIIDESGMPKERFSAEFPKEGPSILRIQQVVRGDSAAYFCASSPQGGTGTEAFFGQGTRLTVV.

The chain joins TRBV5-4 to TRBJ2-5; TRBD2 might be the D (5 bases). Trimming removed 5 bases at V and 4 bases at J, with 12 bases between. The CDR3 has 13 amino acids. Looked up from germline, CDR1 is SGHNT and CDR2 is YYREEE (reference sequence). The CDR3 DNA reads TGTGCCAGCAGTAGAGCAGAGGGAGAGACCCAGTACTTC. Its protein product is CASSRAEGETQYF.

This clone is a singleton in its sample. The chain has TRBV27 and TRBJ1-2, with 8 bases identical to TRBD1. The CDR3 runs 14 residues. The V gene end was trimmed by 7 bases and the J gene end by 7 bases; junction bases not matched to a gene: 11. Germline V gene lookup returns CDR1 MNHEY and CDR2 SMNVEV (reference sequence). The CDR3 region is CASTGQVGLGGYTF. The CDR3 nucleotides read TGTGCCAGCACGGGACAGGTCGGCCTCGGTGGCTACACCTTC.

This chain connects TRBV7-6 to TRBJ1-4; D is possibly TRBD1 (6 bases). There are 15 residues in the CDR3. CDR1 SGHVS and CDR2 FNYEAQ come from the germline V gene. The germline V and J ends were trimmed by 1 base and 4 bases, with 10 bases remaining between them. CDR3 in DNA: TGTGCCAGCAGCTTAGAACAGGGAGGTAATGAAAAACTGTTTTTT. Translating it yields CASSLEQGGNEKLFF.

The genes are TRBV27 and TRBJ2-3; 15 bases agree with TRBD2. Germline values: CDR1 MNHEY, CDR2 SMNVEV (reference sequence). Trimming cost V 6 bases and J 4 bases; bases outside gene matches: 11. There are 18 residues in the CDR3. CDR3 sequence reads: CASSALRTSGGVADTQYF. DNA for the CDR3: TGTGCCAGCAGCGCCCTCAGGACTAGCGGGGGGGTAGCAGATACGCAGTATTTT.

The chain couples TRBV7-9 to TRBJ2-7; TRBD1 matches 7 bases. Germline V gives CDR1 SEHNR, CDR2 FQNEAQ (reference sequence). The CDR3 contains 17 residues. Trimming removed 1 base from V and 2 bases from J; junction bases left unmatched: 11. For the CDR3, the DNA is TGTGCCAGCAGCTTAGGTTTTGGGACAGCAAATACCTACGAGCAGTACTTC. Translation gives CASSLGFGTANTYEQYF. The full variable domain, with the rest looked up from reference TRBV7-9 and TRBJ2-7, is DTGVSQNPRHKITKRGQNVTFRCDPISEHNRLYWYRQTLGQGPEFLTYFQNEAQLEKSRLLSDRFSAERPKGSFSTLEIQRTEQGDSAMYLCASSLGFGTANTYEQYFGPGTRLTVT.